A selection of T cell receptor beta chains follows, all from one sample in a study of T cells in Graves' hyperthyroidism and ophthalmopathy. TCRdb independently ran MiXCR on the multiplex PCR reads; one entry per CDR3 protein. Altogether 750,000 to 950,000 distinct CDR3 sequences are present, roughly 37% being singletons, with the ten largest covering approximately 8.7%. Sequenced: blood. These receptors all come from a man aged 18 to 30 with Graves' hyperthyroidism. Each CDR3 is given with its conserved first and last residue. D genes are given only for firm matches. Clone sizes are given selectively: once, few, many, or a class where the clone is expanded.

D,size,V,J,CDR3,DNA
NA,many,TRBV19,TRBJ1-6,CASSIGSEGSPLHF,TGTGCCAGTAGTATAGGGTCGGAGGGCTCACCCCTCCACTTT
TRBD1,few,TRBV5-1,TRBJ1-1,CASSLSGQQMNTEAFF,TGCGCCAGCAGCTTATCGGGACAGCAGATGAACACTGAAGCTTTCTTT
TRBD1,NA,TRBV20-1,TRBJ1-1,CSAKGARKPEAFF,TGCAGTGCCAAGGGGGCGCGGAAGCCTGAAGCTTTCTTT
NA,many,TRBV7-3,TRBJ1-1,CASSLGSDTEAFF,TGTGCCAGCAGCTTAGGTTCGGACACTGAAGCTTTCTTT
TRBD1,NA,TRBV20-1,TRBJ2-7,CSALRQGAYEQYF,TGCAGTGCCCTCCGACAGGGGGCCTACGAGCAGTACTTC
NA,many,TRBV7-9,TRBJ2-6,CASSSHSDGANVLTF,TGTGCCAGCAGCTCGCACAGTGATGGGGCCAACGTCCTGACTTTC
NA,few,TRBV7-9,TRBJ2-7,CASSSYTTLSLSSYEQYF,TGTGCCAGCAGCTCTTACACCACCTTGTCCCTGAGCTCCTACGAGCAGTACTTC
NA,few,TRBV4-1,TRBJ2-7,CASSQGLGSYEQYF,TGCGCCAGCAGCCAAGGTTTGGGCTCCTACGAGCAGTACTTC
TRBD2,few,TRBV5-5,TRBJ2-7,CASSLAGQSTYEQYF,TGTGCCAGCAGCCTAGCGGGACAGTCAACCTACGAGCAGTACTTC
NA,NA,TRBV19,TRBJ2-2,CASSTGTSAGELFF,TGTGCCAGTAGTACCGGGACCAGTGCCGGGGAGCTGTTTTTT
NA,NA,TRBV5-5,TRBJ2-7,CASLVEGAAYEQYF,TGTGCCAGCCTTGTGGAGGGGGCGGCCTACGAGCAGTACTTC
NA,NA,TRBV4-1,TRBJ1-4,CASSQETRGNDQKLFF,TGCGCCAGCAGCCAAGAAACAAGGGGGAACGATCAAAAACTGTTTTTT
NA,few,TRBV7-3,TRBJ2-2,CASSQDNSLEAGELFF,TGTGCCAGCAGCCAAGACAACTCCCTTGAGGCCGGGGAGCTGTTTTTT
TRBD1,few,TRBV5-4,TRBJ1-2,CASSARTGYGYTF,TGTGCCAGCAGCGCTAGGACAGGCTATGGCTACACCTTC
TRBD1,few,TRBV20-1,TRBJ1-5,CSARPQGAGNQPQHF,TGCAGTGCTAGACCCCAGGGGGCTGGCAATCAGCCCCAGCATTTT
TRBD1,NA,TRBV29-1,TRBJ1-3,CSVVGQTVSGNTIYF,TGCAGCGTTGTGGGACAGACGGTCTCTGGAAACACCATATATTTT
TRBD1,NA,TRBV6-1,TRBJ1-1,CASTPGQGSTEAFF,TGTGCCAGCACCCCGGGACAGGGGTCCACTGAAGCTTTCTTT
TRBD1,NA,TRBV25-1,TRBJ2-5,CASSGIWDRVETQYF,TGTGCCAGCAGTGGGATATGGGACAGGGTAGAGACCCAGTACTTC
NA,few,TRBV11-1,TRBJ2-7,CASSPWGGYEQYF,TGTGCCAGCAGTCCGTGGGGCGGCTACGAGCAGTACTTC
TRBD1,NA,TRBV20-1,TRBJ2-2,CSASGVTGISTGELFF,TGCAGTGCTAGCGGTGTGACAGGGATTTCGACCGGGGAGCTGTTTTTT
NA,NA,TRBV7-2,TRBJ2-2,CASSLVTGYGELFF,TGTGCCAGCAGCTTGGTTACAGGTTACGGGGAGCTGTTTTTT
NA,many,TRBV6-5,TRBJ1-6,CASSIGPQAPLHF,TGTGCCAGCAGTATCGGGCCCCAGGCACCCCTCCACTTT
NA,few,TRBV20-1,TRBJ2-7,CSARDRVIEQYF,TGCAGTGCTAGAGACAGGGTTATCGAGCAGTACTTC
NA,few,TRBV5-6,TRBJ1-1,CASSLVLLGKNTEAFF,TGTGCCAGCAGCTTGGTCCTACTCGGCAAGAACACTGAAGCTTTCTTT
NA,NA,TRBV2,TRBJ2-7,CASSGRGASVAYEQYF,TGTGCCAGCAGTGGCCGGGGGGCTAGCGTGGCCTACGAGCAGTACTTC
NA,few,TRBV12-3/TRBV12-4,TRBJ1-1,CASSLDPYTEAFF,TGTGCCAGCAGTTTGGACCCTTACACTGAAGCTTTCTTT
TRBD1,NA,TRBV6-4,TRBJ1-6,CAGGQGSMNSPLHF,TGTGCCGGGGGACAGGGATCGATGAATTCACCCCTCCACTTT
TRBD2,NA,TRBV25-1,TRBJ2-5,CASSYRTSGRAVEETQYF,TGTGCCAGCAGTTACCGGACTAGCGGGAGGGCCGTGGAAGAGACCCAGTACTTC
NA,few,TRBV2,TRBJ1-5,CASRQVNSNQPQHF,TGTGCCAGCAGACAGGTTAATAGCAATCAGCCCCAGCATTTT
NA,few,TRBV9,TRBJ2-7,CASSVGVQTYEQYF,TGTGCCAGCAGCGTAGGAGTACAGACCTACGAGCAGTACTTC
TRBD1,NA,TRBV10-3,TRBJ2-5,CAISVGQGVQPQYF,TGTGCCATCAGTGTTGGACAGGGAGTACAGCCCCAGTACTTC
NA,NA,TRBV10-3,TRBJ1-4,CAISSGINEKLFF,TGTGCCATCAGTTCGGGAATTAATGAAAAACTGTTTTTT
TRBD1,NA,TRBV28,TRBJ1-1,CASSVQGLNTEAFF,TGTGCCAGCAGTGTACAGGGGTTGAACACTGAAGCTTTCTTT
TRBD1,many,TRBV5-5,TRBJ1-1,CASSTGQGSTEAFF,TGTGCCAGCAGCACCGGACAGGGTTCCACTGAAGCTTTCTTT
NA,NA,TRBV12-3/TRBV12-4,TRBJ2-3,CASSSLWQDTQYF,TGTGCCAGCAGTTCCCTTTGGCAGGATACGCAGTATTTT